A selection of T cell receptor beta chains follows, all from one sample in a study of technical replicates of blood from a few donors. Sequencing used immunoSEQ multiplex PCR; TCRdb keeps in-frame clones, though not all of them. The table has 79,000 or so clones, about 93% seen once. Sequencing used T cells isolated from PBMCs. The source of these receptors is a human donor in good health. CDR3s include the opening cysteine and the closing phenylalanine or tryptophan. Fields, in order: J gene, V gene, D gene, clone size, CDR3 protein, CDR3 DNA. The D gene is left open where the match is weak. Size is stated for part of the rows, as once, few or many counts, or as a class when the clone is expanded.

TRBJ1-4,TRBV14,NA,NA,CASSQHRVPNEKLFF,TGTGCCAGCAGCCAACACAGGGTGCCCAATGAAAAACTGTTTTTT
TRBJ2-7,TRBV7-2,TRBD2,NA,CASSLAGGTSVYEQYF,TGTGCCAGCAGCTTAGCGGGAGGGACTAGCGTCTACGAGCAGTACTTC
TRBJ1-2,TRBV5-8,TRBD1,NA,CASSTRDRVLYGYTF,TGTGCCAGCAGCACCCGGGACAGGGTTCTCTATGGCTACACCTTC
TRBJ2-7,TRBV4-1,NA,NA,CASSLRQGYEQYF,TGCGCCAGCAGCCTAAGGCAGGGCTACGAGCAGTACTTC
TRBJ2-5,TRBV19,TRBD1,NA,CASSMKGTDLQETQYF,TGTGCCAGTAGTATGAAGGGGACAGACCTGCAAGAGACCCAGTACTTC
TRBJ1-3,TRBV27,NA,NA,CASSLSRAGNTIYF,TGTGCCAGCAGTTTATCCAGGGCAGGAAACACCATATATTTT
TRBJ1-2,TRBV20-1,NA,NA,CSVQPFYGYTF,TGCAGTGTACAGCCCTTCTATGGCTACACCTTC
TRBJ1-2,TRBV10-3,NA,NA,CAISGTGAGYGYTF,TGTGCCATCAGTGGGACTGGAGCGGGCTATGGCTACACCTTC
TRBJ1-4,TRBV5-8,NA,once,CASSLTGTNEKLFF,TGTGCCAGCAGCCTTACGGGAACCAATGAAAAACTGTTTTTT
TRBJ2-7,TRBV6-1,TRBD1,once,CASSIWTGTYEQYF,TGTGCCAGCAGTATCTGGACAGGAACCTACGAGCAGTACTTC
TRBJ1-1,TRBV6-5,NA,NA,CASRHVPNTEAFF,TGTGCCAGCAGACACGTACCGAACACTGAAGCTTTCTTT
TRBJ1-1,TRBV6-5,NA,NA,CASSYKRDQYEAFF,TGTGCCAGCAGTTACAAGCGGGACCAGTATGAAGCTTTCTTT
TRBJ2-7,TRBV7-2,NA,NA,CASSSTLGYYEQYF,TGTGCCAGCAGCTCTACTCTCGGTTACTACGAGCAGTACTTC
TRBJ2-1,TRBV4-2,NA,NA,CASSHQAATYNEQFF,TGTGCCAGCAGCCATCAAGCGGCTACCTACAATGAGCAGTTCTTC
TRBJ2-1,TRBV7-7,TRBD1,NA,CASSLNLGQDHEQFF,TGTGCTAGCAGCTTAAACTTGGGACAGGACCATGAGCAGTTCTTC
TRBJ1-4,TRBV6-5,TRBD1,NA,CASSYARTGGNEKLFF,TGTGCCAGCAGTTACGCGAGGACAGGGGGTAATGAAAAACTGTTTTTT
TRBJ2-3,TRBV4-3,NA,NA,CASSQGYRVSTDTQYF,TGCGCCAGCAGCCAGGGATACAGGGTTAGCACAGATACGCAGTATTTT
TRBJ2-7,TRBV9,NA,NA,CASSVQIDYEQYF,TGTGCCAGCAGCGTACAAATAGACTACGAGCAGTACTTC
TRBJ2-3,TRBV9,NA,once,CASSARGRREGGTDTQYF,TGTGCCAGCAGCGCCAGGGGGCGGCGGGAGGGGGGTACAGATACGCAGTATTTT
TRBJ2-7,TRBV5-1,NA,once,CASSTILQGYEQYF,TGCGCCAGCAGCACAATCCTACAGGGCTACGAGCAGTACTTC
TRBJ2-5,TRBV27,NA,once,CASSLVTGRVETQYF,TGTGCCAGCAGTTTAGTAACAGGACGAGTAGAGACCCAGTACTTC